This T cell receptor (beta chain) was found in a study of Tregs in tolerant kidney transplant recipients. Germline values: CDR1 SGHTS, CDR2 YDEGEE. CDR3 length equals 15 residues. Trimming removed 4 bases at V and 0 bases at J, with 13 bases between. Using immunoSEQ multiplex PCR, the repertoire was profiled, and TCRdb retains in-frame clones only, with some absent. Of tens of thousands of clones listed, 91% are singletons. The study, taken as a whole, reports: The most relevant donor-specific Treg TCRbeta repertoire apparently came from expansion with activated donor B cells.

Mixed chimerism was transient after nonmyeloablative marrow transplants from related graft donors. Thawed PBMCs were FACS-sorted into unstimulated CD4+CD25+CD127- regulatory T cells, CD4+CD25- non-regulatory cells, CD4 and CD8 cells. In regard to this clone: Its antigen is unknown.

The chain joins TRBV5-8 to TRBJ2-5, with a tentative D call TRBD2 (8 bases). Here the sequenced sample was CD8+ T cells from blood (PBMCs), taken 24 months after the transplant. The TCR originated in a human patient who received a combined kidney and bone marrow transplant. The graft donor may have contributed some T cells. The CDR3 bases are TGTGCCAGCAGCGTCGGGAGGGGGCACCAAGAGACCCAGTACTTC. As protein: CASSVGRGHQETQYF.